This T cell receptor beta chain was recorded in a study of CD8 T cells in Susac syndrome. Reverse transcription used roughly 0.45 to 1 ug RNA and random hexamers. Multiplex immunoSEQ PCR targeted 54 Vbeta and 13 Jbeta TCR beta segments. TCRdb reanalysed the immunoSEQ multiplex PCR reads using MiXCR and keeps one entry per CDR3 protein. The sample includes some 200,000 distinct CDR3 sequences, 92% of them seen just once. V was pared by 1 base and J by 0 bases, with 18 bases of the junction left unmatched. The CDR3 runs to 21 residues. Per germline, CDR1 DFQATT and CDR2 SNEGSKA (reference sequence). TCR beta sequences were obtained from blood CD8+ and CD4+ T cells. While CD8+ and CD4+ T cells were isolated negatively, TEMRA cells were enriched by FACS.

The J gene is TRBJ2-7, the V gene TRBV20-1; TRBD2 matches at 13 bases. Sequenced: CD8+ T cells from PBMCs. This TCR derives from a human donor with multiple sclerosis. The CDR3 region is CSARVYHPGLAGTRPSYEQYF. The CDR3 bases are TGCAGTGCTAGAGTATACCACCCGGGACTAGCGGGAACTAGGCCCTCCTACGAGCAGTACTTC.